This T cell receptor (beta chain) was found in a study of CD8+ T cells in alopecia areata. Findings and caveats of the study: Sequenced scalp T cells also include alphabeta T cells resident in normal skin. Lesional scalp exceeded normal scalp in clonality, especially in alopecia totalis/universalis. Mice showed clearer TCR sharing than patients did, a gap that was possibly HLA-related.

In regard to this clone: The antigen is undetermined.

Sequencing relied on a cDNA template that was reverse transcribed from extracted RNA. Assay: immunoSEQ multiplex PCR; the TCRdb copy retains only in-frame clones and omits some. The profile covers roughly 150,000 clones, with around 54% appearing a single time and about 4.9% taken by the ten largest. Sorting separated CD4+ and CD8+ T cells out of PBMCs. This CDR3 comprises 11 residues. Per the germline V gene, CDR1 is GTSNPN and CDR2 is SVGIG (reference sequence). V dropped 3 bases and J dropped 8 bases, with 7 bases sitting between them. The sequence derives from a human donor in good health. The gene calls are TRBV30 and TRBJ2-2; no reliable D call. The specimen sequenced was CD4+ T cells sorted from blood. The CDR3 bases are TGTGCCTGGAGCGGAGTAGGGGAGCTGTTTTTT. Residues: CAWSGVGELFF.